One and the same sample provided the 6 T cell receptor beta chains below, sequenced in a study of CD8 T cells in ankylosing spondylitis. From the 5' RACE reads, TCRdb called clonotypes with MiXCR, one entry per CDR3 protein. The sample contains around 150,000 distinct CDR3 sequences, 5.5% to 7.5% of which appear only once. The sample comprised blood, either unsorted or a sorted T cell fraction (not recorded which). Receptors originate from a female donor with ankylosing spondylitis or in good health (not recorded which).

The rearrangement joins TRBV7-2 to TRBJ2-3; the D gene is possibly TRBD2 (6 bases). The CDR3 length is 11 residues. In germline, CDR1 is SGHTA, CDR2 FQGNSA. CDR3 loop: CGRGPTDTQYF. The CDR3 nucleotides read TGTGGGAGGGGCCCCACAGATACGCAGTATTTT.

This clonotype was recorded at least ten times. The J gene is TRBJ1-2, the V gene TRBV6-2 or TRBV6-3; D gene unclear. V was trimmed by 5 bases and J by 3 bases, leaving 10 bases between them. CDR3 length: 13 residues. Germline V CDR1 and CDR2: MNHEY, SVGEGT. The CDR3 here is CASSVRVYYGYTF. In DNA, the CDR3 is TGTGCCAGCAGTGTGAGAGTTTACTATGGCTACACCTTC.

This clonotype was detected many times. The chain has TRBV9 and TRBJ1-1; no firm D call. V shed 0 bases and J shed 3 bases, with 9 bases lying between them. This CDR3 has 14 residues. Germline V CDR1 and CDR2: SGDLS, YYNGEE. CDR3 in amino acids: CASSVGRGYTEAFF. The CDR3 DNA reads TGTGCCAGCAGCGTAGGACGAGGGTACACTGAAGCTTTCTTT. Looking up the rest from reference TRBV9 and TRBJ1-1 gives the full variable domain: DSGVTQTPKHLITATGQRVTLRCSPRSGDLSVYWYQQSLDQGLQFLIQYYNGEERAKGNILERFSAQQFPDLHSELNLSSLELGDSALYFCASSVGRGYTEAFFGQGTRLTVV.

This clonotype was detected only a few times. This chain links TRBV4-3 with TRBJ2-7, with 11 nucleotides matching TRBD2. CDR1 LGHNA and CDR2 YSLEER come from the germline V gene. Trimming took 4 bases from V and 3 from J; bases not matched to a gene: 2. The CDR3 is 14 residues long. Here the CDR3 reads CASSLGLAVYEQYF. The CDR3 bases are TGCGCCAGCAGCCTGGGACTAGCGGTCTACGAGCAGTACTTC.

This clonotype was counted ten times or more. The chain has TRBV5-6 and TRBJ1-2, with a tentative D call TRBD1 (5 bases). Trimming removed 3 bases from V and 1 base from J, with 13 bases in between. Germline lookup yields CDR1 SGHDT and CDR2 YYEEEE. This CDR3 region has 15 residues. The CDR3 region is CASSSRDGSNYGYTF. In DNA form, the CDR3 reads TGTGCCAGCAGCTCCAGGGACGGAAGTAACTATGGCTACACCTTC.

In this sample, this clonotype turned up many times. This chain connects TRBV12-3 or TRBV12-4 to TRBJ1-6; D possibly corresponds to TRBD1 (5 bases). This CDR3 spans 14 amino acids. Trimming removed 1 base from V and 10 bases from J, with 11 bases in between. The chain's CDR3 is CASSLGGTGSPLHF. The DNA for the CDR3 is TGTGCCAGCAGTTTAGGGGGGACGGGGTCACCCCTCCACTTT.